The 26 T cell receptor beta chains in this list originate from one sample, sequenced in a study of T cells expressing NK-cell markers (TCRdb year 2020). Libraries were made using 5' RACE. Sequenced on an Illumina HiSeq 2000. Reads reprocessed by TCRdb are summarized as one entry per CDR3 protein sequence, and DNA is absent. For this sample, the table gives about 550,000 distinct CDR3 sequences. Of the sample, 3.5% to 4.5% is held by the ten largest clones. Sequencing used blood T cells: a sorted CD56 or NKG2C T cell subset, CD4+ or CD8+ T cells, or bulk PBMC T cells (not recorded which). These receptors all stem from a man aged 18 to 30 in good health. Donor details come from another sample of the same person, matched by shared clones.

The rearrangement links TRBV12-3 or TRBV12-4 to TRBJ1-3. This CDR3 comprises 15 residues. CDR3 sequence: CASSFHSRSGNTIYF.

V usage is TRBV9 and J usage is TRBJ1-6; absent DNA, TCRdb's TRBD1 call cannot be checked. Germline V gives CDR1 SGDLS, CDR2 YYNGEE. The CDR3 length is 15 residues. The chain's CDR3 is CASSTESSYNSPLHF.

The V gene is TRBV5-1, the J gene TRBJ2-3; checking the TCRdb D call of TRBD2 is not possible without DNA. The germline CDR1 and CDR2 sequences are SGHRS and YFSETQ. CDR3 length equals 16 residues. CDR3 sequence reads: CASSRGDFRRADTQYF.

V gene TRBV10-3 combines with J gene TRBJ2-2; the D call from TCRdb, TRBD1, cannot be confirmed without DNA. The germline CDR1 and CDR2 sequences are ENHRY and SYGVKD. The CDR3 loop spans 15 amino acids. The CDR3 protein is CATRRDRAGTGELFF.

The chain uses TRBV7-3 and TRBJ1-2; TCRdb names TRBD1, which stays unverified in the absence of DNA. The germline gives CDR1 SGHTA, CDR2 FQGTGA. This CDR3 region has 13 residues. CDR3 loop: CASSFGQNYGYTF.

The J gene is TRBJ1-6, the V gene TRBV5-1; TCRdb outputs TRBD1, but without DNA this stays unchecked. CDR1 and CDR2 from the germline V gene are SGHRS and YFSETQ. There are 18 residues in the CDR3. The CDR3 sequence: CASSLRTGGTSYNSPLHF.

The chain joins TRBV25-1 to TRBJ1-1; without DNA, the TCRdb call of TRBD1 cannot be checked. Germline V gene lookup returns CDR1 MGHDK and CDR2 SYGVNS. The CDR3 extends over 14 amino acids. The CDR3 spells CASRETGLNTEAFF.

The chain carries TRBV4-2 and TRBJ2-7. CDR1 LGHNA and CDR2 YNFKEQ come from the germline V gene. This CDR3 is built from 14 residues. This chain's CDR3 is CASSQGAGLYEQYF.

V and J are TRBV7-6 and TRBJ2-1; the D call from TCRdb, TRBD1, cannot be confirmed without DNA. Germline V gives CDR1 SGHVS, CDR2 FNYEAQ. The CDR3 runs to 13 residues. CDR3 in amino acids: CASSLDREREQFF.

The chain recombines TRBV5-1 with TRBJ2-3; TCRdb returns TRBD2, unconfirmable since there is no DNA. Germline CDR1 SGHRS, CDR2 YFSETQ. The CDR3 has 18 residues. The chain's CDR3 is CASSPLTPSGRSTDTQYF. Complete variable domain (other parts from reference TRBV5-1 and TRBJ2-3): KAGVTQTPRYLIKTRGQQVTLSCSPISGHRSVSWYQQTPGQGLQFLFEYFSETQRNKGNFPGRFSGRQFSNSRSEMNVSTLELGDSALYLCASSPLTPSGRSTDTQYFGPGTRLTVL.

The chain links TRBV7-2 to TRBJ2-3; the D call of TRBD2 rests on TCRdb alone, since no DNA is present to check it. CDR1 and CDR2 from the germline V gene are SGHTA and FQGNSA. This CDR3 comprises 17 residues. CDR3 sequence reads: CASSPTRLAASTDTQYF.

This rearrangement joins TRBV3-1 to TRBJ2-1. Germline V gene lookup returns CDR1 LGHDT and CDR2 YNNKEL (reference sequence). The CDR3 is 11 amino acids. CDR3 sequence reads: CASSRKHEQFF.

The chain employs TRBV4-3 and TRBJ2-5. Germline CDR1 reads LGHNA; CDR2 reads YSLEER. This CDR3 region has 13 residues. The CDR3 loop reads CASSQAQRETQYF.

V usage is TRBV5-1 and J usage is TRBJ2-5; the D gene TCRdb calls, TRBD2, cannot be checked with no DNA. Germline V gene lookup returns CDR1 SGHRS and CDR2 YFSETQ. CDR3 length: 15 amino acids. The CDR3 protein is CASSLSVSSEETQYF.

CDR3 amino acids: CASREGRDPPEQFF. This chain connects TRBV12-3 or TRBV12-4 to TRBJ2-1; TCRdb picks TRBD2, but there is no DNA to check that call. The CDR3 contains 14 residues.

The V call is TRBV24-1, the J call TRBJ2-1. CDR1 KGHDR and CDR2 SFDVKD come from the germline V gene. The CDR3 spans 15 residues. The CDR3: CATSDLPGSYNEQFF.

The chain joins TRBV11-1 to TRBJ2-1. Germline assignment: CDR1 SGHAT and CDR2 FQDESV (reference sequence). The length of the CDR3 is 18 residues. This chain's CDR3 is CASSKSSQTQDSYNEQFF. The whole variable domain, filled in from reference TRBV11-1 and TRBJ2-1, reads EAEVAQSPRYKITEKSQAVAFWCDPISGHATLYWYRQILGQGPELLVQFQDESVVDDSQLPKDRFSAERLKGVDSTLKIQPAELGDSAMYLCASSKSSQTQDSYNEQFFGPGTRLTVL.

This sequence joins TRBV19 and TRBJ1-1. CDR3 length equals 13 residues. Germline V gene data show CDR1 as LNHDA and CDR2 as SQIVND (reference sequence). The CDR3 here is CATSLWRNTEAFF.

This chain joins TRBV7-9 and TRBJ2-7; with no DNA, the TCRdb D assignment of TRBD1 cannot be verified. Germline V gene sequence: CDR1 SEHNR, CDR2 FQNEAQ (reference sequence). This CDR3 has 13 amino acids. The CDR3 here is CASSPLTGGEQYF.

The chain is built from TRBV20-1 and TRBJ2-3; TCRdb's D call of TRBD2 is untestable without DNA. From germline, CDR1 is DFQATT and CDR2 SNEGSKA (reference sequence). CDR3 size: 11 residues. The CDR3 sequence: CSLAGTDTQYF.

J is TRBJ2-1 and V is TRBV12-3 or TRBV12-4; TCRdb selects TRBD1, and the lack of DNA leaves this call unchecked. The CDR3 sequence is 15 residues long. The CDR3 loop is CASSSGTGFLNEQFF.

J is TRBJ1-4 and V is TRBV20-1; TCRdb returns TRBD1, unconfirmable since there is no DNA. The CDR3 runs 13 residues. Germline V CDR1 and CDR2: DFQATT, SNEGSKA (reference sequence). This chain's CDR3 is CSALTGSNEKLFF.

This chain links TRBV6-2 or TRBV6-3 with TRBJ1-5; the D call from TCRdb, TRBD1, cannot be confirmed without DNA. There are 16 residues in the CDR3. The germline gives CDR1 MNHEY, CDR2 SVGEGT. The CDR3: CASSWDRGKGNQPQHF.

The chain carries TRBV29-1 and TRBJ2-2; the TCRdb D gene call, TRBD2, has no DNA to confirm it. The CDR3 has 14 amino acids. CDR1 and CDR2 (germline): SQVTM, ANQGSEA. Here the CDR3 reads CSVERGVDTGELFF.

The chain uses TRBV7-9 and TRBJ2-7; TCRdb designates TRBD1, a call that cannot be tested without DNA. Germline V gene sequence: CDR1 SEHNR, CDR2 FQNEAQ (reference sequence). This CDR3 spans 17 amino acids. CDR3 amino acids: CASSFRQSGRSSYEQYF.

CDR3 sequence: CASRGLRSNNEQFF. The rearrangement links TRBV19 to TRBJ2-1. Germline-derived CDR1 and CDR2 are LNHDA and SQIVND (reference sequence). This CDR3 contains 14 residues.